These T cell receptor beta chains were read from a single sample in a study of CD8+ T cells in alopecia areata. TCRdb's copy holds only in-frame clones and misses some; the assay was immunoSEQ multiplex PCR. The sample contains about 150,000 clones, about 60% of which appear only once. Sample: CD4+ T cells sorted from blood, taken at week 0. The source is a human donor with alopecia areata. The CDR3 runs from the conserved cysteine through the conserved F or W. Fields, in order: D gene, clone size, V gene, CDR3 length, J gene, CDR3 DNA, CDR3 protein. A D gene is named only where the DNA matches it firmly. The size field is filled for only some rows; it gives once, few, many or a size class.

D gene: TRBD2; clone size: NA; V gene: TRBV5-4; CDR3 length: 15; J gene: TRBJ2-2; CDR3 DNA: TGTGCCAGCAGCTTGGGCGGGGGGGCCCCCGGGGAGCTGTTTTTT; CDR3 protein: CASSLGGGAPGELFF
D gene: TRBD1; clone size: NA; V gene: TRBV4-1; CDR3 length: 15; J gene: TRBJ2-7; CDR3 DNA: TGCGCCAGCAGCGGCGGGACAGGGCGATCCTACGAGCAGTACTTC; CDR3 protein: CASSGGTGRSYEQYF
D gene: NA; clone size: NA; V gene: TRBV7-2; CDR3 length: 16; J gene: TRBJ2-3; CDR3 DNA: TGTGCCAGCAGCTTATGGGGCGGGGCTAGCACAGATACGCAGTATTTT; CDR3 protein: CASSLWGGASTDTQYF
D gene: TRBD1; clone size: once; V gene: TRBV29-1; CDR3 length: 11; J gene: TRBJ1-2; CDR3 DNA: TGCAGCGCGACCGACAGGGGAGGCTACACCTTC; CDR3 protein: CSATDRGGYTF
D gene: NA; clone size: NA; V gene: TRBV7-8; CDR3 length: 11; J gene: TRBJ2-3; CDR3 DNA: TGTGCCAGCACCCTCGGCAATACGCAGTATTTT; CDR3 protein: CASTLGNTQYF
D gene: NA; clone size: NA; V gene: TRBV15; CDR3 length: 14; J gene: TRBJ2-7; CDR3 DNA: TGTGCCACCCGAGAGGGCGTCGCGTCCTACGAGCAGTACTTC; CDR3 protein: CATREGVASYEQYF
D gene: NA; clone size: few; V gene: TRBV4-1; CDR3 length: 15; J gene: TRBJ1-2; CDR3 DNA: TGCGCCAGCAGCCAAGTCCCACAGCTATACTATGGCTACACCTTC; CDR3 protein: CASSQVPQLYYGYTF
D gene: NA; clone size: NA; V gene: TRBV7-9; CDR3 length: 12; J gene: TRBJ1-1; CDR3 DNA: TGTGCCAGCAGCTTACAGGACACTGAAGCTTTCTTT; CDR3 protein: CASSLQDTEAFF
D gene: NA; clone size: few; V gene: TRBV14; CDR3 length: 12; J gene: TRBJ2-5; CDR3 DNA: TGTGCCAGCAGCCAAGCTAGGGAGACCCAGTACTTC; CDR3 protein: CASSQARETQYF
D gene: TRBD1; clone size: few; V gene: TRBV5-1; CDR3 length: 15; J gene: TRBJ2-7; CDR3 DNA: TGCGCCAGCAGCTTGAGGGACAGAGGCTGGCCCGAGCAGTACTTC; CDR3 protein: CASSLRDRGWPEQYF
D gene: NA; clone size: NA; V gene: TRBV5-1; CDR3 length: 16; J gene: TRBJ1-4; CDR3 DNA: TGCGCCAGCAGCTTGGGGGGCTCCACAACTAATGAAAAACTGTTTTTT; CDR3 protein: CASSLGGSTTNEKLFF
D gene: NA; clone size: NA; V gene: TRBV29-1; CDR3 length: 13; J gene: TRBJ1-5; CDR3 DNA: TGCAGCGTTGGGGTACAGAACAATCAGCCCCAGCATTTT; CDR3 protein: CSVGVQNNQPQHF
D gene: NA; clone size: NA; V gene: TRBV6-5; CDR3 length: 14; J gene: TRBJ1-2; CDR3 DNA: TGTGCCAGCAGTTACTCGAGCAGGGTGGGCGGCTACACCTTC; CDR3 protein: CASSYSSRVGGYTF
D gene: NA; clone size: few; V gene: TRBV29-1; CDR3 length: 15; J gene: TRBJ2-7; CDR3 DNA: TGCAGCGTTGAAGAGATGCGGGTCGGGGTCTACGAGCAGTACTTC; CDR3 protein: CSVEEMRVGVYEQYF
D gene: NA; clone size: NA; V gene: TRBV30; CDR3 length: 13; J gene: TRBJ2-7; CDR3 DNA: TGTGCCTGGAGTGGGGGTTTCGGTTACGAGCAGTACTTC; CDR3 protein: CAWSGGFGYEQYF
D gene: NA; clone size: NA; V gene: TRBV11-2; CDR3 length: 15; J gene: TRBJ2-4; CDR3 DNA: TGTGCCAGCAGACAAATAGGGACGGCCAAAAACATTCAGTACTTC; CDR3 protein: CASRQIGTAKNIQYF
D gene: TRBD2; clone size: NA; V gene: TRBV4-3; CDR3 length: 17; J gene: TRBJ2-1; CDR3 DNA: TGCGCCAGCAGCCCGCCTACGGCTAGCGGTTTCTACAATGAGCAGTTCTTC; CDR3 protein: CASSPPTASGFYNEQFF
D gene: NA; clone size: few; V gene: TRBV6-5; CDR3 length: 13; J gene: TRBJ1-2; CDR3 DNA: TGTGCCAGCAGTCCGGACAGTAATCATGGCTACACCTTC; CDR3 protein: CASSPDSNHGYTF
D gene: NA; clone size: few; V gene: TRBV9; CDR3 length: 14; J gene: TRBJ1-3; CDR3 DNA: TGTGCCAGCAGCCGGGCCCTCTCTGGAAACACCATATATTTT; CDR3 protein: CASSRALSGNTIYF
D gene: NA; clone size: many; V gene: TRBV18; CDR3 length: 13; J gene: TRBJ1-1; CDR3 DNA: TGTGCCAGCTCACCATCTAGGGACTCTGAAGCTTTCTTT; CDR3 protein: CASSPSRDSEAFF
D gene: NA; clone size: NA; V gene: TRBV30; CDR3 length: 11; J gene: TRBJ2-5; CDR3 DNA: TGTGCCTGGAATTCGTGGGAGACCCAGTACTTC; CDR3 protein: CAWNSWETQYF
D gene: NA; clone size: NA; V gene: TRBV5-6; CDR3 length: 15; J gene: TRBJ2-6; CDR3 DNA: TGTGCCAGCAGCTTGTTTTCCCCTGGGGCCAACGTCCTGACTTTC; CDR3 protein: CASSLFSPGANVLTF
D gene: TRBD1; clone size: few; V gene: TRBV28; CDR3 length: 15; J gene: TRBJ2-7; CDR3 DNA: TGTGCCAGCAGTTCCACCGGGACAGGGAATTACGAGCAGTACTTC; CDR3 protein: CASSSTGTGNYEQYF
D gene: NA; clone size: NA; V gene: TRBV23-1; CDR3 length: 11; J gene: TRBJ1-2; CDR3 DNA: TGCGCCAGTCCTTGTTATGGCGGCTACACCTTC; CDR3 protein: CASPCYGGYTF
D gene: NA; clone size: NA; V gene: TRBV5-1; CDR3 length: 15; J gene: TRBJ2-1; CDR3 DNA: TGCGCCAGCGGGTATATAGCGACCTCCTACAATGAGCAGTTCTTC; CDR3 protein: CASGYIATSYNEQFF
D gene: NA; clone size: NA; V gene: TRBV6-5; CDR3 length: 15; J gene: TRBJ1-1; CDR3 DNA: TGTGCCAGCAGTTACTCCGGGACACCTCACACTGAAGCTTTCTTT; CDR3 protein: CASSYSGTPHTEAFF
D gene: NA; clone size: NA; V gene: TRBV6-5; CDR3 length: 11; J gene: TRBJ2-7; CDR3 DNA: TGTGCCAGCAGCACCCTCTACGAGCAGTACTTC; CDR3 protein: CASSTLYEQYF
D gene: NA; clone size: few; V gene: TRBV7-2; CDR3 length: 14; J gene: TRBJ2-7; CDR3 DNA: TGTGCCAGCAGCTTAGCTGGGCGGGTGGGCGAGCAGTACTTC; CDR3 protein: CASSLAGRVGEQYF
D gene: NA; clone size: NA; V gene: TRBV29-1; CDR3 length: 10; J gene: TRBJ1-1; CDR3 DNA: TGCAGCGGACGGAACACTGAAGCTTTCTTT; CDR3 protein: CSGRNTEAFF
D gene: TRBD2; clone size: NA; V gene: TRBV9; CDR3 length: 15; J gene: TRBJ2-3; CDR3 DNA: TGTGCCAGCAGCGCCGAGAGCGGGGAGAAAGATACGCAGTATTTT; CDR3 protein: CASSAESGEKDTQYF
D gene: TRBD1; clone size: NA; V gene: TRBV29-1; CDR3 length: 15; J gene: TRBJ1-2; CDR3 DNA: TGCAGCGCCGCTTCCCTGGCGGGACAGCCCTATGGCTACACCTTC; CDR3 protein: CSAASLAGQPYGYTF
D gene: NA; clone size: few; V gene: TRBV29-1; CDR3 length: 12; J gene: TRBJ2-3; CDR3 DNA: TGCAGCGTTGAGACAGGTCCAGATACGCAGTATTTT; CDR3 protein: CSVETGPDTQYF
D gene: NA; clone size: NA; V gene: TRBV25-1; CDR3 length: 13; J gene: TRBJ1-1; CDR3 DNA: TGTGCCACCGACGGGGGCTGGGAGGGTGAAGCTTTCTTT; CDR3 protein: CATDGGWEGEAFF
D gene: NA; clone size: NA; V gene: TRBV7-3; CDR3 length: 13; J gene: TRBJ2-7; CDR3 DNA: TGTGCCAGCAGCTTAACGAAGACCCACGAGCAGTACTTC; CDR3 protein: CASSLTKTHEQYF
D gene: TRBD1; clone size: once; V gene: TRBV10-3; CDR3 length: 13; J gene: TRBJ1-2; CDR3 DNA: TGTGCCATCAGTGAGGAGGGGGCGAGTGGCTACACCTTC; CDR3 protein: CAISEEGASGYTF